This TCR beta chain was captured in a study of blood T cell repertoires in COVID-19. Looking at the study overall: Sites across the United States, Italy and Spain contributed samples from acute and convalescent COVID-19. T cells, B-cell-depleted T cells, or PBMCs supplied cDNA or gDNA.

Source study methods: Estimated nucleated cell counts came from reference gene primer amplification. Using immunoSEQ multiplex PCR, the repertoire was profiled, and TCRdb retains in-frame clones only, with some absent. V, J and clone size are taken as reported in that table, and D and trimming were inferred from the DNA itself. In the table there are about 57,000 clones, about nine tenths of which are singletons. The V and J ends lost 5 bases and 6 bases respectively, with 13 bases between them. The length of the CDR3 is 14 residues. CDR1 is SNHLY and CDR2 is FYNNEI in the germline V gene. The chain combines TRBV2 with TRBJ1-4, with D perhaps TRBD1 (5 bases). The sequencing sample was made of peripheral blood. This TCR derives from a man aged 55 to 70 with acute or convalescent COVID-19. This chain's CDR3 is CASSLPPGDEKLFF. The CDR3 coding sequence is TGTGCCAGCAGTCTTCCCCCGGGGGATGAAAAACTGTTTTTT.